The sequence of this T cell receptor (beta chain) was determined in a study of cytomegalovirus exposure and HLA in healthy donors. Profiling relied on immunoSEQ multiplex PCR, and the TCRdb table lists in-frame clones only, not all of them. In the table there are tens of thousands of clones, 94% of which are singletons. Concerning this clone: Antigen specificity is unknown.

Study conclusions and caveats: A list of 164 TCR beta chains associated with cytomegalovirus was given. CMV antigen specificity of a few CMV-associated chains was confirmed in vitro. It was found in a later analysis that first-cohort TCR clusters tended to co-occur in the approximately 130 validation repertoires.

Among the roughly 120 subjects of the validation cohort, separate from the approximately 670-subject first cohort, were the donors. CDR1 is MDHEN and CDR2 is SYDVKM in the germline V gene. CDR3 length: 15 residues. V shed 8 bases and J 5 bases; nucleotides not matched to a gene: 11. This sequence originates from a man in his late teens or twenties in good health and CMV-seropositive. This chain connects TRBV28 to TRBJ2-5; TRBD1 aligns across 10 bases. The sample consisted of PBMCs. Here the CDR3 reads CASRGEGQGMETQYF. Written as DNA, the CDR3 is TGTGCCAGCCGAGGCGAGGGACAGGGGATGGAGACCCAGTACTTC. Based on the CDR3 plus reference TRBV28 and TRBJ2-5, the full variable domain is DVKVTQSSRYLVKRTGEKVFLECVQDMDHENMFWYRQDPGLGLRLIYFSYDVKMKEKGDIPEGYSVSREKKERFSLILESASTNQTSMYLCASRGEGQGMETQYFGPGTRLLVL.